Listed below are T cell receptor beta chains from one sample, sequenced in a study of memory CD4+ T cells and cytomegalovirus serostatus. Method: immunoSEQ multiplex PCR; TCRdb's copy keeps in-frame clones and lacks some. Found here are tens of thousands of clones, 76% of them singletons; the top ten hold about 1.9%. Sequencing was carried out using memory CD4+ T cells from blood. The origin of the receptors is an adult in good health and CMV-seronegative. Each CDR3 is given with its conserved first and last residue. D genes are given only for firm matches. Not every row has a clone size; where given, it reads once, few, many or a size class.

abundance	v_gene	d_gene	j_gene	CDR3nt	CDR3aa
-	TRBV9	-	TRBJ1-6	TGTGCCAGCAACCTAGAAGGAGGGATTAATTCACCCCTCCACTTT	CASNLEGGINSPLHF
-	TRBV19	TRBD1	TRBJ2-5	TGTGCCAGTAGTCTAGACAGGGGGCGATCAGAGACCCAGTACTTC	CASSLDRGRSETQYF
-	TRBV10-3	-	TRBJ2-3	TGTGCCATCAGTCGGGGGACCGGCACAGATACGCAGTATTTT	CAISRGTGTDTQYF
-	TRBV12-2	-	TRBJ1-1	TGTGCAAGTCGCCCGCAGTTCAAAGCTTTCTTT	CASRPQFKAFF
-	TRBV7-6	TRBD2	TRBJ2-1	TGTGCCAGCAGCCGGGGGGGTAATGAGCAGTTCTTC	CASSRGGNEQFF
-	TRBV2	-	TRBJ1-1	TGTGCCAGCAGTCCAGGGAGGTTGAACACTGAAGCTTTCTTT	CASSPGRLNTEAFF
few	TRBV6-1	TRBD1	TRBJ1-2	TGTGCCAGCAGTGGGACAGGGGTAGGGGGCTACACCTTC	CASSGTGVGGYTF
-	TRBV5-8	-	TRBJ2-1	TGTGCCAGCAGCCAGTGGAGTGAGCAGTTCTTC	CASSQWSEQFF
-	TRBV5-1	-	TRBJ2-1	TGCGCCAGCAGCTTGGCTGGGACCTCAGAAGAAGAGCAGTTCTTC	CASSLAGTSEEEQFF
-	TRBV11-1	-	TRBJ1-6	TGTGCCAGCAGCTTAACAGGGACATGGAATTCACCCCTCCACTTT	CASSLTGTWNSPLHF
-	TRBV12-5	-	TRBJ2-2	TGTGCTAGTGGTTTGACACAGGGCGGAACCGGGGAGCTGTTTTTT	CASGLTQGGTGELFF
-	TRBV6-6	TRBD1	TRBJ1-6	TGTGCCAGCAGTTACGTGGGGACAGGGGGGAATTCACCCCTCCACTTT	CASSYVGTGGNSPLHF
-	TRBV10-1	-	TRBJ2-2	TGCGCCAGCAGTGAGAGGTACACCGGGGAGCTGTTTTTT	CASSERYTGELFF
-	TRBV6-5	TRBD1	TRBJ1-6	TGTGCCAGCAGACAGGGGGCCTCCTATAATTCACCCCTCCACTTT	CASRQGASYNSPLHF
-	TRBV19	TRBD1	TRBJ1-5	TGTGCCAGTACCCGGGACAGGGTGAGGGATAGCAATCAGCCCCAGCATTTT	CASTRDRVRDSNQPQHF
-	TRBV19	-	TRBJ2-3	TGTGCCAGTAGTTCAGGGGCCCCCAGGACAGATACGCAGTATTTT	CASSSGAPRTDTQYF
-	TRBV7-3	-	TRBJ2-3	TGTGCCAGCAGCTTAAGATACAGAACATTCACAGATACGCAGTATTTT	CASSLRYRTFTDTQYF
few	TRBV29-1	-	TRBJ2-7	TGCAGCGTTGAAGGGCTCGAGGCAGAAGGAGCCTACGAGCAGTACTTC	CSVEGLEAEGAYEQYF
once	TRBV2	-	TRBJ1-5	TGTGCCAGCAGCCGGGAGGCCAATCAGCCCCAGCATTTT	CASSREANQPQHF
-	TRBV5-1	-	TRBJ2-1	TGCGCCAGCAGCGCACGGGACGGCTGGGCCAATGAGCAGTTCTTC	CASSARDGWANEQFF
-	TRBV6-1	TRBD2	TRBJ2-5	TGTGCCAGCACTCCCCAGCGGGGGGGCCAAGAGACCCAGTACTTC	CASTPQRGGQETQYF
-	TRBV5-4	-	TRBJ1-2	TGTGCCAGCAGCCCGGCGACGATTTATGGCTACACCTTC	CASSPATIYGYTF
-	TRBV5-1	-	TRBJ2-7	TGCGCCAGCAGCGTCAGCTATAATTCCTACGAGCAGTACTTC	CASSVSYNSYEQYF
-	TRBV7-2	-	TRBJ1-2	TGTGCCAGCAGCTTACTGTCTTCCGGAGATTTTTATGGCTACACCTTC	CASSLLSSGDFYGYTF
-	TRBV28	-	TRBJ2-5	TGTGCCAGCAGCTTGGACAATCCAGACGAGTACCAAGAGACCCAGTACTTC	CASSLDNPDEYQETQYF
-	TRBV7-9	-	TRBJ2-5	TGTGCCAGCAGCTCGACCCTTTCAGTTGAGACCCAGTACTTC	CASSSTLSVETQYF
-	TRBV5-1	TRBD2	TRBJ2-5	TGCGCCAGCAGCTTGGGAGCGGGGGGGCGCCAAGAGACCCAGTACTTC	CASSLGAGGRQETQYF
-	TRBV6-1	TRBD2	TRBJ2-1	TGTGCCAGCAGTGTACTTGTCCTATCTAGCGGGGGTCCCTACAATGAGCAGTTCTTC	CASSVLVLSSGGPYNEQFF
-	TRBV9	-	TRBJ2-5	TGTGCCAGCAGCCCAGGCGGACAGCAAGAGACCCAGTACTTC	CASSPGGQQETQYF
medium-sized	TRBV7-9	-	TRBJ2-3	TGTGCCAGCAGCGATCGGACTTACACAGATACGCAGTATTTT	CASSDRTYTDTQYF
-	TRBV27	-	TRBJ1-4	TGTGCCAGCAGTTTTACGGCAGTTGAAAAACTGTTTTTT	CASSFTAVEKLFF
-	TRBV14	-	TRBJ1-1	TGTGCCAGCAGCCAACAGAGTTACACTGAAGCTTTCTTT	CASSQQSYTEAFF
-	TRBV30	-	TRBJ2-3	TGTGCCTGGAGTGTAAAGGGGGGCACAGATACGCAGTATTTT	CAWSVKGGTDTQYF
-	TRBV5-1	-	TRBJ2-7	TGCGCCAGCAGCCGGGACGGGTCCTACGAGCAGTACTTC	CASSRDGSYEQYF
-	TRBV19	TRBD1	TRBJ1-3	TGTGCCAGTAGATACGACAGGGCCTCTGGAAACACCATATATTTT	CASRYDRASGNTIYF
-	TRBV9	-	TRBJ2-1	TGTGCCAGCAGCCCCCGCCCCAGCACCCCAAATGAGCAGTTCTTC	CASSPRPSTPNEQFF
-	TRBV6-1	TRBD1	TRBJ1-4	TGTGCCAGCAGTGAAAGGGGGCAACGGCTTGGGAAACTGTTTTTT	CASSERGQRLGKLFF
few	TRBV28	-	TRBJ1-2	TGTGCCAGCTCCAGGGAGTATGGCTACACCTTC	CASSREYGYTF
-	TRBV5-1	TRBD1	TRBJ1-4	TGCGCCAGCAGCTTGGACTATTCGGGACAGTATAATGAAAAACTGTTTTTT	CASSLDYSGQYNEKLFF
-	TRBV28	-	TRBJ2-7	TGTGCCAGCAGTTTAGGAGGCGTTCGGTCCTACGAGCAGTACTTC	CASSLGGVRSYEQYF
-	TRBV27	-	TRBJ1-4	TGTGCCAGCAAGGCCAGGGGTGCAACTAATGAAAAACTGTTTTTT	CASKARGATNEKLFF
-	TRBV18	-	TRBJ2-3	TGTGCCAGCTCACCACCGGGAGACAGGGATACGCAGTATTTT	CASSPPGDRDTQYF
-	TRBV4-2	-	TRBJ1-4	TGTGCCAGCAGCCAAGACAGGTTCAGAACGAATGAAAAACTGTTTTTT	CASSQDRFRTNEKLFF
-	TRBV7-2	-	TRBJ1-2	TGTGCCAGCAGCCTACCGGGGTCCCAAAATCACTATGGCTACACCTTC	CASSLPGSQNHYGYTF
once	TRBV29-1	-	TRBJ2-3	TGCAGCGTGAAAACAGGGACTAGCACAGATACGCAGTATTTT	CSVKTGTSTDTQYF